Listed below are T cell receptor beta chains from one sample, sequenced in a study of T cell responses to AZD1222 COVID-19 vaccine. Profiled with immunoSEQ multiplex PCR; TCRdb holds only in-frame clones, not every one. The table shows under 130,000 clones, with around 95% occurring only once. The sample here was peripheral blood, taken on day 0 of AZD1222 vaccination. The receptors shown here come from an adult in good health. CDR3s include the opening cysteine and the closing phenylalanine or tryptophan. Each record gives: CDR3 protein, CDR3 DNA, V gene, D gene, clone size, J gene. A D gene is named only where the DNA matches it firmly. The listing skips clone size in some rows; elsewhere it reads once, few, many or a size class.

CASSLATGLSGNTIYF TGTGCCAGCAGCTTAGCGACAGGGCTCTCTGGAAACACCATATATTTT TRBV7-2 TRBD1 . TRBJ1-3
CASSYLLFGTGELFF TGTGCCAGCAGTTACTTACTGTTTGGTACCGGGGAGCTGTTTTTT TRBV6-2/TRBV6-3 . . TRBJ2-2
CSAQRQETQYF TGCAGTGCCCAAAGGCAAGAGACCCAGTACTTC TRBV20-1 . . TRBJ2-5
CASSQTRDRVTEAFF TGTGCCAGCAGTCAAACGAGGGACAGAGTCACTGAAGCTTTCTTT TRBV6-2/TRBV6-3 TRBD1 . TRBJ1-1
CASSLAPEKTQYF TGTGCCAGCAGCTTAGCGCCCGAGAAGACCCAGTACTTC TRBV7-2 . . TRBJ2-5
CASSPGQDYNEQFF TGTGCCAGCAGCCCGGGACAGGATTACAATGAGCAGTTCTTC TRBV7-9 TRBD1 once TRBJ2-1
CASSLDRGLRDSPLHF TGTGCCAGCAGCTTGGACAGGGGGCTTAGGGATTCACCCCTCCACTTT TRBV5-6 TRBD1 . TRBJ1-6
CASSQTSGADTQYF TGTGCCAGCAGCCAGACTAGCGGGGCAGATACGCAGTATTTT TRBV7-9 TRBD2 . TRBJ2-3
CASSPNHIHGYTF TGTGCCAGCAGCCCCAATCATATCCATGGCTACACCTTC TRBV12-3/TRBV12-4 . . TRBJ1-2
CASSQANRGPYGYTF TGCGCCAGCAGCCAAGCGAACAGGGGACCCTATGGCTACACCTTC TRBV4-3 TRBD1 . TRBJ1-2
CASSMGLAAYNEQFF TGTGCCAGTAGTATGGGACTAGCGGCTTACAATGAGCAGTTCTTC TRBV19 TRBD2 . TRBJ2-1
CARSEQGDYEQYF TGTGCCAGAAGTGAACAGGGAGACTACGAGCAGTACTTC TRBV5-3 . . TRBJ2-7